Listed here are 32 T cell receptor beta chains from one sample, sequenced in a study of blood T cell repertoires in COVID-19. TCRdb keeps only in-frame clones here, not all; method: immunoSEQ multiplex PCR. The sample includes 200,000 to 250,000 clones, around 90% of them seen just once. Sequencing was carried out using peripheral blood. These receptor sequences come from a man aged 18 to 35 with active or convalescent COVID-19.

This chain joins TRBV6-1 and TRBJ2-5; 8 bases are shared with TRBD2. CDR3 length: 17 residues. Germline CDR1 MNHNS, CDR2 SASEGT. The V gene end was trimmed by 1 base and the J gene end by 2 bases; junction bases not matched to a gene: 9. The chain's CDR3 is CASSEGTSGGLQETQYF. The CDR3 nucleotides are TGTGCCAGCAGTGAAGGGACGAGCGGGGGCCTTCAAGAGACCCAGTACTTC.

The chain employs TRBV29-1 and TRBJ2-7; TRBD1 agrees at 11 bases. The CDR3 length is 14 residues. The trim removed 6 bases at V and 1 base at J, leaving 5 bases unmatched. Germline V lookup: CDR1 SQVTM, CDR2 ANQGSEA. CDR3 DNA: TGCAGCGTAGTCCGGGACAGGGGGTCCTACGAGCAGTACTTC. As protein: CSVVRDRGSYEQYF.

The chain has TRBV6-4 and TRBJ2-1; 9 bases are a match to TRBD2. This CDR3 region has 15 residues. Germline V gene sequence: CDR1 MRHNA, CDR2 SNTAGT. The V segment lost 4 bases and the J segment 7 bases; nucleotides outside the gene matches: 8. The DNA for the CDR3 is TGTGCCAGCAGTGTTGTCGCGGGAGGGGCGAATGAGCAGTTCTTC. It encodes CASSVVAGGANEQFF.

The chain has TRBV9 and TRBJ2-1; 10 positions match TRBD2. CDR3 length equals 15 residues. Looked up from germline, CDR1 is SGDLS and CDR2 is YYNGEE. The V segment lost 0 bases and the J segment 6 bases; nucleotides outside the gene matches: 3. As DNA, the CDR3 is TGTGCCAGCAGCGTAGCGTCTAGCGGGAGCAATGAGCAGTTCTTC. It specifies CASSVASSGSNEQFF. The variable domain in full, with the rest retrieved from reference TRBV9 and TRBJ2-1, is DSGVTQTPKHLITATGQRVTLRCSPRSGDLSVYWYQQSLDQGLQFLIQYYNGEERAKGNILERFSAQQFPDLHSELNLSSLELGDSALYFCASSVASSGSNEQFFGPGTRLTVL.

The CDR3 loop is CASSQGTRAYEQYF. The CDR3 nucleotides read TGTGCCAGCAGCCAAGGGACTAGGGCCTACGAGCAGTACTTC. The chain is built from TRBV3-1 (or the pseudogene TRBV3-2) and TRBJ2-7; 7 bases align to TRBD2. This CDR3 has 14 residues. The ends lost 1 base at V and 2 bases at J; junction bases unmatched: 2. CDR1 is LGHDT, CDR2 YNNKEL, per germline (reference sequence).

The chain carries TRBV10-1 and TRBJ2-7; 10 bases agree with TRBD1. CDR3 size: 19 residues. V lost 3 bases, J lost 0 bases, and 14 bases stayed unmatched. CDR1 is WNHNN, CDR2 SYGVQD, per germline (reference sequence). CDR3 amino acids: CASSEGGTGAVPRSYEQYF. In DNA, the CDR3 is TGCGCCAGCAGTGAAGGGGGGACAGGGGCCGTCCCGCGCTCCTACGAGCAGTACTTC.

The CDR3, as DNA: TGTGCCATCAGCGCCGGTTGGAGTTCCCACGAGCAGTACTTC. Encoded protein: CAISAGWSSHEQYF. The genes are TRBV10-3 and TRBJ2-7; D unresolved. The CDR3 is 14 amino acids. The V gene lost 6 bases and the J gene lost 5 bases, with 17 bases spanning the gap. The V gene's germline CDR1 is ENHRY and CDR2 SYGVKD.

The chain employs TRBV10-2 and TRBJ2-7; 11 bases are shared with TRBD2. The CDR3 has 15 residues. The V gene end was trimmed by 6 bases and the J gene end by 0 bases; junction bases not matched to a gene: 4. Germline loops: CDR1 WSHSY, CDR2 SAAADI. The CDR3 DNA follows: TGCGCCAGCAGGACTAGCGGGATTAGCTCCTACGAGCAGTACTTC. Protein sequence: CASRTSGISSYEQYF.

This clone occurred once. The V gene is TRBV2, the J gene TRBJ1-1; 10 bases map to TRBD1. Trimming at V came to 4 bases and at J to 5 bases, leaving 4 bases not matched to a gene. This CDR3 contains 14 residues. Germline V gives CDR1 SNHLY, CDR2 FYNNEI. CDR3 sequence (DNA): TGTGCCAGCAGTGGACAGGGGGCGCAAACTGAAGCTTTCTTT. Translating gives CASSGQGAQTEAFF.

This clone was detected a few times. The rearrangement joins TRBV24-1 to TRBJ1-5; no clear D. Trimming removed 4 bases from V and 1 base from J, with 7 bases in between. Germline CDR1 reads KGHDR; CDR2 reads SFDVKD. This CDR3 contains 14 residues. The CDR3 loop reads CATSETGSNQPQHF. The CDR3, as DNA: TGTGCCACCAGTGAGACTGGGAGCAATCAGCCCCAGCATTTT.

This chain connects TRBV5-6 to TRBJ1-5; TRBD1 might be the D (5 bases). The CDR3 totals 13 residues. Germline V gene sequence: CDR1 SGHDT, CDR2 YYEEEE. Trimming removed 0 bases at V and 7 bases at J, with 8 bases between. The CDR3 sequence is CASSLGKGQPQHF. The CDR3 DNA reads as TGTGCCAGCAGCTTGGGTAAGGGGCAGCCCCAGCATTTT.

This chain uses TRBV9 with TRBJ2-1; TRBD2 aligns across 8 bases. Trimming at V came to 3 bases and at J to 6 bases, leaving 5 bases not matched to a gene. The CDR3 totals 14 residues. The V gene's germline CDR1 is SGDLS and CDR2 YYNGEE. CDR3 loop: CASSAGTRGNEQFF. As DNA, the CDR3 is TGTGCCAGCAGCGCCGGGACTAGGGGCAATGAGCAGTTCTTC.

V and J are TRBV27 and TRBJ2-7, with 8 bases matching TRBD1. With 6 bases clipped from V and 2 bases from J, the junction kept 3 bases outside the gene matches. CDR1 and CDR2 (germline): MNHEY, SMNVEV (reference sequence). The CDR3 consists of 13 residues. The DNA for the CDR3 is TGTGCCAGCAGGATGACAGGGGCCTACGAGCAGTACTTC. Its protein is CASRMTGAYEQYF.

The chain carries TRBV6-5 and TRBJ2-7; 7 bases line up with TRBD2. Trimming cost V 1 base and J 5 bases; bases outside gene matches: 11. Germline lookup yields CDR1 MNHEY and CDR2 SVGAGI. This CDR3 is built from 16 residues. The DNA for the CDR3 is TGTGCCAGCAGTTACTACCCGGGGCGGGAGAGCAACGAGCAGTACTTC. It codes for CASSYYPGRESNEQYF.

The rearrangement links TRBV27 to TRBJ1-6, with D perhaps TRBD1 (5 bases). CDR1 MNHEY and CDR2 SMNVEV come from the germline V gene (reference sequence). Trimming pared 7 bases from V and 6 bases from J, leaving 22 bases between. There are 17 residues in the CDR3. The CDR3 nucleotides are TGTGCCAGCAAAAATAGGGACTTAGGCACCCTTAATTCACCCCTCCACTTT. Translated, it gives CASKNRDLGTLNSPLHF.

This clone was recorded only once. The rearrangement uses TRBV7-2 and TRBJ1-5; D not resolved. The CDR3 spans 13 residues. Germline values: CDR1 SGHTA, CDR2 FQGNSA. V lost 3 bases and J 4 bases, leaving 7 bases between the germline ends. CDR3 sequence (DNA): TGTGCCAGCAGCTTTAGTGAGAATCAGCCCCAGCATTTT. It codes for CASSFSENQPQHF.

The gene calls are TRBV7-2 and TRBJ1-5; possible D gene TRBD1, 5 bases. The germline CDR1 and CDR2 sequences are SGHTA and FQGNSA. This CDR3 is built from 17 residues. Deletions cut 1 base from V and 4 bases from J, with 17 bases between. The CDR3 here is CASSLGGGAGFNQPQHF. The CDR3, as DNA: TGTGCCAGCAGCTTAGGGGGAGGGGCAGGGTTTAATCAGCCCCAGCATTTT. Full variable domain (missing parts from reference TRBV7-2 and TRBJ1-5): GAGVSQSPSNKVTEKGKDVELRCDPISGHTALYWYRQSLGQGLEFLIYFQGNSAPDKSGLPSDRFSAERTGGSVSTLTIQRTQQEDSAVYLCASSLGGGAGFNQPQHFGDGTRLSIL.

J is TRBJ1-1 and V is TRBV19, with 7 bases fitting TRBD1. Trimming at V came to 3 bases and at J to 4 bases, leaving 11 bases not matched to a gene. The CDR3 contains 16 residues. CDR1 and CDR2 (germline): LNHDA, SQIVND (reference sequence). The CDR3 nucleotides read TGTGCCAGTAGTATTGAGCTAGGACAGGTCGGCACTGAAGCTTTCTTT. Translation gives CASSIELGQVGTEAFF.

The rearrangement uses TRBV12-3 or TRBV12-4 and TRBJ1-5; D remains unclear. Trimming left V 6 bases short and J 4 bases short, with 4 bases between. This CDR3 spans 11 amino acids. Here the CDR3 reads CASSLNQPQHF. The CDR3 bases are TGTGCCAGCAGCCTAAATCAGCCCCAGCATTTT.

The chain uses TRBV5-1 and TRBJ1-1, with D possibly TRBD1 on 5 matching bases. Germline CDR1 is SGHRS and CDR2 is YFSETQ. CDR3 length: 14 residues. V dropped 0 bases and J dropped 11 bases, with 17 bases sitting between them. The CDR3 here is CASSLVGPGGEAFF. The CDR3 nucleotides are TGCGCCAGCAGCTTGGTGGGGCCGGGAGGGGAGGCTTTCTTT.

The chain links TRBV5-1 to TRBJ2-3; D is undetermined. CDR1 is SGHRS, CDR2 YFSETQ, per germline. This CDR3 has 14 amino acids. V was trimmed by 3 bases and J by 5 bases, leaving 13 bases between them. CDR3 sequence: CASSSTSAGDTQYF. As DNA, the CDR3 is TGCGCCAGCAGCTCGACATCTGCAGGAGATACGCAGTATTTT.

The CDR3 protein is CASSPGTDSSYGYTF. DNA of the CDR3: TGTGCCAGTAGTCCCGGGACAGACTCTTCCTATGGCTACACCTTC. J is TRBJ1-2 and V is TRBV19; 7 bases agree with TRBD1. The V and J ends lost 5 bases and 4 bases, in that order; junction bases with no gene match: 10. Germline values: CDR1 LNHDA, CDR2 SQIVND (reference sequence). The CDR3 is 15 amino acids.

The rearrangement joins TRBV30 to TRBJ2-7; 7 bases line up with TRBD2. Germline-derived CDR1 and CDR2 are GTSNPN and SVGIG (reference sequence). V shed 0 bases, J shed 3 bases, and the junction held 5 bases outside the gene matches. The CDR3 has 14 amino acids. The DNA of the CDR3 is TGTGCCTGGAGTGTGGCTAGCGGCTTCTACGAGCAGTACTTC. It yields the protein CAWSVASGFYEQYF.

This clone was picked up a small number of times. V is TRBV19 and J is TRBJ1-1; tentatively, D is TRBD1 (5 bases). Trimming took off 3 bases at V and 7 bases at J, with 12 bases between the two ends. The CDR3 is made up of 13 amino acids. The germline V gene encodes CDR1 LNHDA and CDR2 SQIVND (reference sequence). The DNA for the CDR3 is TGTGCCAGTAGTATTTCAGGGAGGGATGAAGCTTTCTTT. This sequence encodes CASSISGRDEAFF.

This chain links TRBV28 with TRBJ1-2, with TRBD1 as a possible D gene (6 bases). Germline CDR1 MDHEN, CDR2 SYDVKM. The V end lost 5 bases, the J end lost 1 base, and 11 bases lay between the germline ends. This CDR3 spans 14 amino acids. The CDR3 coding sequence is TGTGCCAGCAGTAAGGGGGAGAGTAACTATGGCTACACCTTC. Its translation is CASSKGESNYGYTF.

This sequence joins TRBV30 and TRBJ1-4, with unresolved D. The CDR3 contains 12 residues. Trimming pared 5 bases from V and 2 bases from J, leaving 6 bases between. The germline V gene has CDR1 GTSNPN and CDR2 SVGIG (reference sequence). CDR3 amino acids: CAWARTNEKLFF. The CDR3 region has the DNA TGTGCCTGGGCCAGGACTAATGAAAAACTGTTTTTT.

V usage is TRBV28 and J usage is TRBJ1-5; D possibly corresponds to TRBD1 (6 bases). V was pared by 6 bases and J by 0 bases, with 9 bases between. This CDR3 has 14 residues. The germline V gene encodes CDR1 MDHEN and CDR2 SYDVKM. The CDR3 sequence: CASRSDSSNQPQHF. CDR3 nucleotide sequence: TGTGCCAGCAGATCGGACAGTAGCAATCAGCCCCAGCATTTT.

CDR3 DNA sequence: TGCGCCAGCAGCTTGGACAGGGCCAGAGATACGCAGTATTTT. Protein: CASSLDRARDTQYF. V usage is TRBV5-1 and J usage is TRBJ2-3; D perhaps matches TRBD1 (6 bases). The CDR3 spans 14 residues. Looked up from germline, CDR1 is SGHRS and CDR2 is YFSETQ. V lost 0 bases and J 5 bases, leaving 10 bases between the germline ends.

The V call is TRBV6-5, the J call TRBJ1-5; TRBD1 matches 10 bases. The germline gives CDR1 MNHEY, CDR2 SVGAGI. V lost 5 bases, J lost 6 bases, and 7 bases stayed unmatched. The CDR3 loop spans 15 amino acids. The CDR3: CASSTTGGSGQPQHF. CDR3 in DNA: TGTGCCAGCAGTACGACAGGGGGCAGCGGTCAGCCCCAGCATTTT.

The chain couples TRBV7-2 to TRBJ2-1, with a tentative D call TRBD2 (6 bases). The CDR3 totals 14 residues. The V gene lost 2 bases and the J gene lost 7 bases, with 12 bases spanning the gap. The V gene's germline CDR1 is SGHTA and CDR2 FQGNSA. CDR3 DNA: TGTGCCAGCAGCTTATCGACCGGGAGTAATGAGCAGTTCTTC. Protein sequence: CASSLSTGSNEQFF. Filled out from reference TRBV7-2 and TRBJ2-1, the complete variable domain reads GAGVSQSPSNKVTEKGKDVELRCDPISGHTALYWYRQSLGQGLEFLIYFQGNSAPDKSGLPSDRFSAERTGGSVSTLTIQRTQQEDSAVYLCASSLSTGSNEQFFGPGTRLTVL.

In DNA, the CDR3 is TGTGCCAGCACCCGACCGGGAGTCTACGAGCAGTACTTC. Encoded protein: CASTRPGVYEQYF. The chain combines TRBV28 with TRBJ2-7; TRBD2 might be the D (6 bases). CDR1 MDHEN and CDR2 SYDVKM come from the germline V gene. V was cut by 7 bases and J by 3 bases, with 13 bases left in between. The CDR3 runs to 13 residues.

The chain couples TRBV20-1 to TRBJ2-1, with D possibly TRBD2 on 5 matching bases. The CDR3 has 11 residues. Looked up from germline, CDR1 is DFQATT and CDR2 is SNEGSKA (reference sequence). The V end lost 3 bases, the J end lost 10 bases, and 10 bases lay between the germline ends. The CDR3 region is CSASVQREQFF. The CDR3 DNA reads as TGCAGTGCTAGTGTCCAGCGGGAGCAGTTCTTC.